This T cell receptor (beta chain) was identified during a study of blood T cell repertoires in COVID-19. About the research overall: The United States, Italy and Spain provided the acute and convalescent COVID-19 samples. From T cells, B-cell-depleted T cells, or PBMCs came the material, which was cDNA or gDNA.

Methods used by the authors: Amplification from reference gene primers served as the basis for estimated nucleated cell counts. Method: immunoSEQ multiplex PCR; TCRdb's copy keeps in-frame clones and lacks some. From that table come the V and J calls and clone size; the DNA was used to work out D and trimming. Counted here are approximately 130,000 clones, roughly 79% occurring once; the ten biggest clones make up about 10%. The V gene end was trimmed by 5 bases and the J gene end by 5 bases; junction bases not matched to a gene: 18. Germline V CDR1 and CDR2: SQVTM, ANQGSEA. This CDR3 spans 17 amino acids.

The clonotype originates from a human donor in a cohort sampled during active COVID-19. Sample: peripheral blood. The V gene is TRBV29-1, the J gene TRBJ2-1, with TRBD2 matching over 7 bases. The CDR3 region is CSVWDGRTAETHNEQFF. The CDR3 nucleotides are TGCAGCGTTTGGGACGGGAGGACCGCGGAAACACACAATGAGCAGTTCTTC.